This T cell receptor (beta chain) originates from a study of early T cells in non-severe SARS-CoV-2 infection. Study-level background: From unsorted whole blood, bulk RNA was sequenced, and the chains remained unpaired.

Individual cDNA molecules were tagged with unique molecular identifiers. Each CDR3 protein is one row after TCRdb ran MiXCR on the 5' RACE reads. Of approximately 77,000 distinct CDR3 sequences in the sample, less than 20% were seen once. This clonotype was detected only a few times. CDR3 length: 13 amino acids. The germline V gene encodes CDR1 SQVTM and CDR2 ANQGSEA. With 6 bases clipped from V and 2 bases from J, the junction kept 5 bases outside the gene matches. This TCR was recovered from an adult who was a healthcare worker with PCR-confirmed SARS-CoV-2 infection or an uninfected control (not recorded which). This chain connects TRBV29-1 to TRBJ2-3; 7 positions agree with TRBD2. Input material: whole blood. DNA for the CDR3: TGCAGCGTCCCTAGCGGTTCCACAGATACGCAGTATTTT. It yields the protein CSVPSGSTDTQYF.